These 15 T cell receptor beta chains originate from one sample sequenced in a study of T-cell reconstitution after alpha-beta-depleted transplantation in children. Construction of the TCRbeta library involved unique molecular identifiers. TCRdb itself ran the PCR reads through MiXCR, one entry per CDR3 protein. The data show 500,000 to 600,000 distinct CDR3 sequences, over 25% seen once. The sequences come from PBMCs from the stem cell graft donor, collected from the stem cell graft. The receptors come from a human donor who donated a stem cell graft to a child with aplastic anemia.

This clonotype was recorded a few times. The chain has TRBV5-6 and TRBJ2-2; maybe TRBD1 (5 bases). The V gene's germline CDR1 is SGHDT and CDR2 YYEEEE. With 2 bases removed from V and 4 bases from J, the gap between germline ends came to 12 bases. CDR3 length equals 15 residues. In DNA, the CDR3 is TGTGCCAGCAGCTTCAGGGAAACGAGCACCGGGGAGCTGTTTTTT. It is translated as CASSFRETSTGELFF. Looking up the rest from reference TRBV5-6 and TRBJ2-2 gives the full variable domain: DAGVTQSPTHLIKTRGQQVTLRCSPKSGHDTVSWYQQALGQGPQFIFQYYEEEERQRGNFPDRFSGHQFPNYSSELNVNALLLGDSALYLCASSFRETSTGELFFGEGSRLTVL.

This clonotype turned up a few times. This chain links TRBV5-1 with TRBJ2-1, with TRBD2 matching over 13 bases. CDR1 and CDR2 from the germline V gene are SGHRS and YFSETQ. Trimming took 4 bases from V and 4 from J; bases not matched to a gene: 5. CDR3 length equals 16 residues. DNA for the CDR3: TGCGCCAGCAGCCCCGGACTAGCGGGAGCATACAATGAGCAGTTCTTC. This translates into CASSPGLAGAYNEQFF.

V usage is TRBV4-2 and J usage is TRBJ1-2; no clear D gene. The V gene lost 4 bases and the J gene lost 3 bases, with 12 bases spanning the gap. The length of the CDR3 is 14 residues. CDR1 is LGHNA and CDR2 is YNFKEQ in the germline V gene. Here the CDR3 reads CASSPGSLDYGYTF. DNA of the CDR3: TGTGCCAGCAGCCCGGGGTCACTCGACTATGGCTACACCTTC.

The chain combines TRBV27 with TRBJ1-6, with D unclear. Trimming left V 3 bases short and J 1 base short, with 4 bases between. Germline-derived CDR1 and CDR2 are MNHEY and SMNVEV (reference sequence). The CDR3 loop spans 14 amino acids. The CDR3 bases are TGTGCCAGCAGTTTCGGATCCTATAATTCACCCCTCCACTTT. This translates into CASSFGSYNSPLHF.

This clonotype was seen just once. The chain has TRBV15 and TRBJ1-2; D is unresolved. The CDR3 length is 13 residues. Trimming removed 0 bases at V and 2 bases at J, with 4 bases between. Germline CDR1 reads LNHNV; CDR2 reads YYDKDF (reference sequence). CDR3 nucleotides: TGTGCCACCAGCAGAGACAGCAACTATGGCTACACCTTC. This codes for CATSRDSNYGYTF.

This clonotype was detected only a few times. The chain carries TRBV4-2 and TRBJ2-5, with 12 bases fitting TRBD2. The J segment lost 6 bases and the V segment lost 1 base, leaving 12 bases of the junction unmatched. The length of the CDR3 is 18 residues. The germline V gene encodes CDR1 LGHNA and CDR2 YNFKEQ. CDR3: CASSQVVASGRAGKTQYF. CDR3 DNA: TGTGCCAGCAGCCAAGTTGTAGCTAGCGGGAGGGCCGGAAAGACCCAGTACTTC.

The chain combines TRBV14 with TRBJ2-3, with unresolved D. The CDR3 length is 16 residues. Germline values: CDR1 SGHDN, CDR2 FVKESK. V dropped 1 base and J dropped 3 bases, with 14 bases sitting between them. The CDR3 loop reads CASSQVSGHETDTQYF. The DNA for the CDR3 is TGTGCCAGCAGCCAAGTGTCAGGCCACGAGACAGATACGCAGTATTTT.

This clonotype has a handful of counts. CDR3 amino acids: CASSAEAGGSGYEQFF. The DNA for the CDR3 is TGCGCCAGCAGCGCCGAAGCGGGAGGATCTGGGTATGAGCAGTTCTTC. The chain couples TRBV5-1 to TRBJ2-1, with TRBD2 identical over 9 bases. The CDR3 covers 16 residues. Unmatched junction bases numbered 13, after V lost 4 bases and J lost 8 bases. Germline lookup yields CDR1 SGHRS and CDR2 YFSETQ.

The chain links TRBV9 to TRBJ2-3; 8 bases agree with TRBD1. Germline CDR1 SGDLS, CDR2 YYNGEE. There are 13 residues in the CDR3. J gave up 4 bases and V 5 bases, and 3 bases lay outside the gene matches. The CDR3 spells CASSTTGADTQYF. The CDR3 DNA follows: TGTGCCAGCAGTACGACAGGGGCAGATACGCAGTATTTT.

This chain connects TRBV6-1 to TRBJ1-6, with D unresolved. Between the trimmed V and J ends, which lost 6 bases and 5 bases, there was a span of 11 bases. This CDR3 comprises 14 residues. CDR1 MNHNS and CDR2 SASEGT come from the germline V gene. The CDR3 nucleotides are TGTGCCAGCAGCCTTACGGAGGATAATTCACCCCTCCACTTT. This codes for CASSLTEDNSPLHF.

V usage is TRBV12-3 or TRBV12-4 and J usage is TRBJ1-5; D is possibly TRBD1 (5 bases). V lost 3 bases, J lost 4 bases, and 10 bases lay in between. The CDR3 has 14 amino acids. The CDR3 region is CASSFQTANQPQHF. DNA of the CDR3: TGTGCCAGCAGTTTCCAGACAGCTAATCAGCCCCAGCATTTT.

The V and J genes are TRBV25-1 and TRBJ1-2; 7 bases align to TRBD1. The CDR3 consists of 13 residues. CDR1 and CDR2 from the germline V gene are MGHDK and SYGVNS. The ends lost 8 bases at V and 5 bases at J; junction bases unmatched: 8. The CDR3 protein is CASRDPGQYGYTF. In nucleotides, the CDR3 is TGTGCCAGCCGAGACCCGGGACAGTATGGCTACACCTTC.

The chain carries TRBV7-9 and TRBJ2-1, with D uncertain. The CDR3 consists of 16 residues. Trimming left V 4 bases short and J 5 bases short, with 18 bases between. Germline CDR1 is SEHNR and CDR2 is FQNEAQ (reference sequence). The CDR3 loop reads CASSSFLRSTNNEQFF. The CDR3 DNA reads as TGTGCCAGCAGCTCATTCCTCAGGAGTACCAACAATGAGCAGTTCTTC.

This clonotype was detected only a few times. The chain couples TRBV9 to TRBJ1-1; TRBD1 agrees at 7 bases. V lost 3 bases and J lost 4; bases outside the gene matches: 3. The V gene's germline CDR1 is SGDLS and CDR2 YYNGEE. This CDR3 has 13 residues. As DNA, the CDR3 is TGTGCCAGCAGCGCACAGGGGTTCACTGAAGCTTTCTTT. Residues: CASSAQGFTEAFF.

V and J are TRBV7-2 and TRBJ2-7; D remains ambiguous. The CDR3 covers 13 residues. Trimming pared 3 bases from V and 3 bases from J, leaving 9 bases between. The V gene's germline CDR1 is SGHTA and CDR2 FQGNSA. CDR3 amino acids: CASSLNTRYEQYF. CDR3 in DNA: TGTGCCAGCAGCTTGAATACGCGCTACGAGCAGTACTTC. The variable domain in full, completed from reference TRBV7-2 and TRBJ2-7, reads GAGVSQSPSNKVTEKGKDVELRCDPISGHTALYWYRQSLGQGLEFLIYFQGNSAPDKSGLPSDRFSAERTGGSVSTLTIQRTQQEDSAVYLCASSLNTRYEQYFGPGTRLTVT.